The 28 T cell receptor beta chains below were found in one sample sequenced in a study of shared clonotypes between healthy human individuals. TCRdb's table, derived via immunoSEQ multiplex PCR, lists solely in-frame clones and lacks some. The repertoire holds some 980,000 clones, with approximately 80% as singletons. The sample consisted of memory CD4+ T cells sorted from blood. Subset specified: CD45RA-negative fraction. The receptors stem from a man younger than 35 in good health.

This rearrangement joins TRBV5-1 to TRBJ2-3, with 12 bases identical to TRBD2. With V trimmed by 0 bases and J by 4 bases, 6 bases remained unmatched. The CDR3 sequence is 17 residues long. Per germline, CDR1 SGHRS and CDR2 YFSETQ. CDR3 nucleotide sequence: TGCGCCAGCAGCTTGGGTTTACTAGCGGGAGGCGCAGATACGCAGTATTTT. Its translation: CASSLGLLAGGADTQYF.

V and J are TRBV9 and TRBJ1-1, with 7 nucleotides matching TRBD1. V lost 7 bases, J lost 1 base, and 4 bases stayed unmatched. The CDR3 covers 13 residues. Germline values: CDR1 SGDLS, CDR2 YYNGEE. This chain's CDR3 is CASGRTGNTEAFF. The CDR3 coding sequence is TGTGCCAGCGGAAGGACAGGGAACACTGAAGCTTTCTTT.

The chain uses TRBV30 and TRBJ1-1, with D perhaps matching TRBD1 (5 bases). The ends were cut back, 6 bases at V and 2 bases at J, with 13 bases in the middle. This CDR3 is 13 amino acids long. CDR1 is GTSNPN, CDR2 SVGIG, per germline (reference sequence). CDR3 bases: TGTGCCTGCACAAAGACAGTAAACACTGAAGCTTTCTTT. This encodes CACTKTVNTEAFF.

A single count supports this clone. A junction end diverges from the germline sequence, so it may reflect a read error. This chain joins TRBV2 and TRBJ2-3, with D possibly TRBD1 on 5 matching bases. CDR3 length: 16 amino acids. The germline V gene encodes CDR1 SNHLY and CDR2 FYNNEI. The CDR3 coding sequence is TGTGCCAGCAGTGATTGGGGCGGACAAGGCGACAGATACGCAGTATTT. It codes for CASSDWGGQGDRYAVF.

This CDR3 reads CASSVLGTVEYEQFF. The CDR3 coding sequence is TGTGCCAGTAGTGTCCTCGGGACCGTAGAATATGAGCAGTTCTTC. V and J are TRBV19 and TRBJ2-1; D may correspond to TRBD1 or TRBD2 (5 bases each). Germline CDR1 LNHDA, CDR2 SQIVND (reference sequence). The CDR3 has 15 residues. Trimming took 5 bases from V and 8 from J, leaving 19 bases between them. Together with reference TRBV19 and TRBJ2-1, the CDR3 gives the full variable domain: DGGITQSPKYLFRKEGQNVTLSCEQNLNHDAMYWYRQDPGQGLRLIYYSQIVNDFQKGDIAEGYSVSREKKESFPLTVTSAQKNPTAFYLCASSVLGTVEYEQFFGPGTRLTVL.

The chain links TRBV5-1 to TRBJ2-1; 7 nucleotides match TRBD1. J gave up 7 bases and V 4 bases, and 11 bases lay outside the gene matches. In germline, CDR1 is SGHRS, CDR2 YFSETQ. The CDR3 is made up of 15 amino acids. Here the CDR3 reads CASSPGTAWGNEQFF. The DNA of the CDR3 is TGCGCCAGCAGCCCCGGGACAGCGTGGGGAAATGAGCAGTTCTTC.

The rearrangement uses TRBV7-2 and TRBJ2-3; D unclear. This CDR3 contains 17 residues. Trimming cost V 1 base and J 3 bases, with 17 bases left between them. Germline V gene lookup returns CDR1 SGHTA and CDR2 FQGNSA. The CDR3 nucleotides read TGTGCCAGCAGCTTAGGTGCAGGTTCCTTTGGGACAGATACGCAGTATTTT. This translates into CASSLGAGSFGTDTQYF.

This clone was recorded only once. The sample has other DNA sequences that encode this CDR3 too. The chain recombines TRBV10-1 with TRBJ2-1; 9 bases agree with TRBD2. The CDR3 has 16 residues. Germline V gene lookup returns CDR1 WNHNN and CDR2 SYGVQD (reference sequence). V lost 0 bases and J lost 5; bases outside the gene matches: 5. DNA for the CDR3: TGCGCCAGCAGTGAGTCGAGGGCGGGGGGGAACAATGAGCAGTTCTTC. Amino acid sequence: CASSESRAGGNNEQFF.

A few counts support this clone. The chain uses TRBV6-5 and TRBJ2-5; 10 nucleotides match TRBD1. This CDR3 comprises 15 residues. V lost 4 bases, J lost 4 bases, and 6 bases stayed unmatched. The germline CDR1 and CDR2 sequences are MNHEY and SVGAGI. The CDR3 protein is CASSFMTGGGETQYF. The CDR3 DNA is TGTGCCAGCAGTTTTATGACAGGGGGCGGAGAGACCCAGTACTTC.

The chain's CDR3 is CASSLRQGRGYTF. The CDR3, as DNA: TGTGCCAGCAGTTTACGACAGGGACGCGGCTACACCTTC. The rearrangement joins TRBV28 to TRBJ1-2; 7 bases align to TRBD1. Germline loops: CDR1 MDHEN, CDR2 SYDVKM. CDR3 length: 13 residues. V shed 2 bases and J 8 bases; nucleotides not matched to a gene: 5.

Here the CDR3 reads CAISEQDYGYTF. In DNA, the CDR3 is TGTGCCATCAGTGAGCAGGACTATGGCTACACCTTC. V and J are TRBV10-3 and TRBJ1-2; unclear D gene. Germline CDR1 reads ENHRY; CDR2 reads SYGVKD. The CDR3 spans 12 residues. V was trimmed by 2 bases and J by 3 bases, leaving 4 bases between them.

The chain combines TRBV7-2 with TRBJ1-1; TRBD1 might be the D (5 bases). Deletions cut 1 base from V and 7 bases from J, with 13 bases between. The CDR3 totals 14 residues. In germline, CDR1 is SGHTA, CDR2 FQGNSA. CDR3 nucleotide sequence: TGTGCCAGCAGCTTAGACGCAGGGAGGAATGAAGCTTTCTTT. Translated, it gives CASSLDAGRNEAFF.

The rearrangement uses TRBV6-5 and TRBJ2-1, with D possibly being TRBD1 or TRBD2 (5 bases each). The CDR3 is 15 residues long. Trimming took 2 bases from V and 3 from J, leaving 11 bases between them. In germline, CDR1 is MNHEY, CDR2 SVGAGI. Written as DNA, the CDR3 is TGTGCCAGCAGTTACGGGGACCGAAGCTACAATGAGCAGTTCTTC. As protein: CASSYGDRSYNEQFF.

The CDR3 DNA is TGTGCCAGCAGCCGCAGCGGGGGGATTAACAATGAGCAGTTCTTC. It translates to CASSRSGGINNEQFF. This chain uses TRBV7-9 with TRBJ2-1, with TRBD2 identical over 9 bases. Germline-derived CDR1 and CDR2 are SEHNR and FQNEAQ (reference sequence). This CDR3 has 15 amino acids. V lost 5 bases to trimming and J lost 5 bases; unmatched junction nucleotides: 7.

This clone appeared once. The chain uses TRBV5-1 and TRBJ1-1; D is perhaps TRBD1 (6 bases). Germline CDR1 is SGHRS and CDR2 is YFSETQ. The germline V and J ends were trimmed by 1 base and 7 bases, with 17 bases remaining between them. The CDR3 loop spans 15 amino acids. The CDR3 region has the DNA TGCGCCAGCAGCTTGTGGGCGGGGGCCGGGCTTGAAGCTTTCTTT. The encoded protein is CASSLWAGAGLEAFF.

The chain uses TRBV4-1 and TRBJ2-7; D may correspond to TRBD1 or TRBD2 (5 bases each). The CDR3 runs to 15 residues. The ends were cut back, 0 bases at V and 7 bases at J, with 16 bases in the middle. CDR1 MGHRA and CDR2 YSYEKL come from the germline V gene. CDR3 DNA: TGCGCCAGCAGCCAAGATCTCCTTGGGACCGCGGAGCAGTACTTC. This encodes CASSQDLLGTAEQYF.

J is TRBJ2-3 and V is TRBV7-2; D might be TRBD2 (6 bases). Looked up from germline, CDR1 is SGHTA and CDR2 is FQGNSA. Deletions cut 0 bases from V and 5 bases from J, with 12 bases between. The CDR3 contains 15 residues. The CDR3 region has the DNA TGTGCCAGCAGCTTAGCGGGACTGGAGGGAGATACGCAGTATTTT. Its translation is CASSLAGLEGDTQYF.

The chain carries TRBV5-1 and TRBJ1-4; TRBD1 might be the D (6 bases). Germline lookup yields CDR1 SGHRS and CDR2 YFSETQ. This CDR3 is built from 15 residues. Trimming pared 3 bases from V and 3 bases from J, leaving 12 bases between. CDR3: CASSSEGQPNEKLFF. The CDR3 DNA sequence: TGCGCCAGCAGCTCAGAAGGACAGCCTAATGAAAAACTGTTTTTT.

The gene calls are TRBV5-1 and TRBJ1-4; D perhaps matches TRBD1 (5 bases). The germline gives CDR1 SGHRS, CDR2 YFSETQ. The CDR3 spans 15 residues. Between the trimmed V and J ends, which lost 2 bases and 5 bases, there was a span of 13 bases. The CDR3 protein is CASSLLGTANEKLFF. DNA for the CDR3: TGCGCCAGCAGCTTACTAGGGACGGCAAATGAAAAACTGTTTTTT.

A note on this clone: Other DNA sequences in this sample translate to the same CDR3. The chain joins TRBV10-3 to TRBJ2-1; 7 nucleotides line up with TRBD2. With 0 bases clipped from V and 0 bases from J, the junction kept 2 bases outside the gene matches. CDR1 is ENHRY, CDR2 SYGVKD, per germline. This CDR3 region has 16 residues. Written as DNA, the CDR3 is TGTGCCATCAGTGAGTCCGGGGGGAGCTCCTACAATGAGCAGTTCTTC. This encodes CAISESGGSSYNEQFF.

V usage is TRBV5-1 and J usage is TRBJ2-5; the match to TRBD2 covers 9 bases. Germline CDR1 SGHRS, CDR2 YFSETQ. J was trimmed by 2 bases and V by 7 bases; bases with no gene match: 6. This CDR3 spans 14 amino acids. The CDR3 DNA follows: TGCGCCAGCCGAATAGCGGGGGTGCAAGAGACCCAGTACTTC. This encodes CASRIAGVQETQYF.

The CDR3 DNA reads TGTGCCAGTAGTATCGGAAGGGGCTCTCCATACGGAAAACTGTTTTTT. Its translation is CASSIGRGSPYGKLFF. The J gene is TRBJ1-4, the V gene TRBV19; a weak D match, TRBD1 (5 bases). Germline V gene sequence: CDR1 LNHDA, CDR2 SQIVND (reference sequence). The CDR3 covers 16 residues. The V end lost 3 bases, the J end lost 10 bases, and 21 bases lay between the germline ends.

The V and J genes are TRBV21-1 and TRBJ2-7; the table gives TRBD2 as D, unverified against the DNA. TRBV21-1 is noted as a pseudogene. The CDR3 spans 15 residues. CDR3 nucleotide sequence: TGTGCCAGCAGCACGGGGACTAGCGGGTCCCTGGAGCAGTACTTC. Translating it yields CASSTGTSGSLEQYF.

In nucleotides, the CDR3 is TGCAGTGCTAGAGTCCTTTACGAGCAGTACTTC. Encoded protein: CSARVLYEQYF. The J gene is TRBJ2-7, the V gene TRBV20-1; D ambiguous. CDR3 length: 11 residues. The ends were cut back, 1 base at V and 4 bases at J, with 5 bases in the middle. In germline, CDR1 is DFQATT, CDR2 SNEGSKA (reference sequence).

This clone was observed once. The gene calls are TRBV4-1 and TRBJ2-7; D is perhaps TRBD2 (6 bases). V lost 0 bases, J lost 1 base, and 16 bases lay in between. CDR3 length: 17 amino acids. Germline values: CDR1 MGHRA, CDR2 YSYEKL. CDR3 residues: CASSQDPGSGASYEQYF. The CDR3 DNA follows: TGCGCCAGCAGCCAAGATCCAGGTAGCGGTGCGTCCTACGAGCAGTACTTC.

The genes are TRBV5-1 and TRBJ2-7, with TRBD1 matching 9 bases. V trimming: 1 base; J trimming: 8 bases; junction bases outside the gene matches: 4. Germline loops: CDR1 SGHRS, CDR2 YFSETQ. The CDR3 is 13 amino acids. CDR3 sequence: CASSLWGQGQQYF. In nucleotides, the CDR3 is TGCGCCAGCAGCTTGTGGGGACAGGGCCAGCAGTACTTC.

On this clone itself: A read error may be the cause here, since a much bigger clone is one base away. The rearrangement joins TRBV30 to TRBJ2-2, with 10 positions matching TRBD2. Germline CDR1 GTSNPN, CDR2 SVGIG (reference sequence). The CDR3 length is 16 residues. Germline trimming cut 5 bases from V and 6 bases from J; bases unmatched to any gene: 12. DNA for the CDR3: TGTGCCTGGCTAGCGGGAGTCGCTCTCCACGCCGGGGAGCTGTTTTTT. Translation gives CAWLAGVALHAGELFF.

This sequence joins TRBV27 and TRBJ2-1; D could derive from TRBD1 or TRBD2 (5 bases each). Germline-derived CDR1 and CDR2 are MNHEY and SMNVEV (reference sequence). CDR3 length: 14 amino acids. The V and J ends lost 2 bases and 3 bases respectively, with 8 bases between them. The CDR3 DNA sequence: TGTGCCAGCAGTTTAGGGACCCTCTACAATGAGCAGTTCTTC. It yields the protein CASSLGTLYNEQFF.